This T cell receptor beta chain emerged from a study of cytomegalovirus exposure and HLA in healthy donors. At the level of the study: Findings of an earlier analysis included roughly 110 million unique TCR beta sequences from 180 million or so T cells.

Study-wide results and limits: Clonal expansion was found to be greater in HLA-associated TCR beta chains than in equally common others in a later analysis.

Note on this clone: Its antigen is unknown.

The PCR used 60 Vbeta and 13 Jbeta primers. The assay was immunoSEQ multiplex PCR, and TCRdb's table has in-frame clones only and misses some. Of roughly 120,000 clones in the sample, roughly 80% are singletons; the top ten hold roughly 1.2%. Sequencing input: PBMCs. The clonotype originates from a woman in her thirties in good health and CMV-seronegative.

CDR3 nucleotides: TGTGCCAGCAGTGAAGCACCGACATGGTCCTACGAGCAGTACTTC. This encodes CASSEAPTWSYEQYF. The V call is TRBV2, the J call TRBJ2-7; the D is unclear. Between the trimmed V and J ends, which lost 0 bases and 1 base, there was a span of 10 bases. Germline values: CDR1 SNHLY, CDR2 FYNNEI. The CDR3 runs 15 residues. The entire variable domain, with the rest obtained from reference TRBV2 and TRBJ2-7, is as follows: EPEVTQTPSHQVTQMGQEVILRCVPISNHLYFYWYRQILGQKVEFLVSFYNNEISEKSEIFDDQFSVERPDGSNFTLKIRSTKLEDSAMYFCASSEAPTWSYEQYFGPGTRLTVT.